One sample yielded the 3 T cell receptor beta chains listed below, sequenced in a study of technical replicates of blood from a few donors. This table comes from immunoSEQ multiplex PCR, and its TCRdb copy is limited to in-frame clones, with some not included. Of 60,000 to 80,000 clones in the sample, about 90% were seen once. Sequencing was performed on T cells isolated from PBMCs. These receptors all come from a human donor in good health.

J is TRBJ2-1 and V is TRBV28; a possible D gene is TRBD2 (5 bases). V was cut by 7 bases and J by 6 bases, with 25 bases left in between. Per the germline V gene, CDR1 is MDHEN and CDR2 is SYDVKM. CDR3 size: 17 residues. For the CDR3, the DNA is TGTGCCAGCACGGGAACCCCGGGCAACCCAGAAAGCAATGAGCAGTTCTTC. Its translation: CASTGTPGNPESNEQFF.

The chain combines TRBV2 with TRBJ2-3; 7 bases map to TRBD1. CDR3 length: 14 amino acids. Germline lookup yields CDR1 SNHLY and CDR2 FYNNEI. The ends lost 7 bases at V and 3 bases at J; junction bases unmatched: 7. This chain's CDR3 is CASTGRGSTDTQYF. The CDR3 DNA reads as TGTGCCAGCACGGGCAGGGGGTCTACAGATACGCAGTATTTT.

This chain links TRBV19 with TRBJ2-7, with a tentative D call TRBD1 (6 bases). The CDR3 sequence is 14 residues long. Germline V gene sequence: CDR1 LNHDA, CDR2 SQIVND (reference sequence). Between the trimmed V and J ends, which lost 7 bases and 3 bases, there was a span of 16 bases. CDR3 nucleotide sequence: TGTGCCAGTAAGCTAGAGGACAGAAGCTACGAGCAGTACTTC. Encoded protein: CASKLEDRSYEQYF.